The source of this TCR beta chain is a study of blood T cell repertoires in COVID-19. The wider study: Whether acute or convalescent, the COVID-19 samples came from the United States, Italy and Spain. The analysed material was cDNA or gDNA that came from T cells, B-cell-depleted T cells, or PBMCs.

Methods used by the authors: Cell counts per sample came from amplifying reference gene primers. The data were produced by immunoSEQ multiplex PCR, yet TCRdb's version contains in-frame clones alone and is incomplete. For V, J and clone size, that table is used; D and trimming come from the DNA. This table holds about 68,000 clones, roughly 88% found once. With 5 bases removed from V and 3 bases from J, the gap between germline ends came to 13 bases. CDR1 is LGHDT and CDR2 is YNNKEL in the germline V gene (reference sequence). The CDR3 runs to 14 residues. The V and J genes are TRBV3-1 (or the pseudogene TRBV3-2) and TRBJ1-2; no clear D. Sequenced input: peripheral blood. This TCR was recovered from a man in his thirties or forties with acute or convalescent COVID-19. CDR3 in DNA: TGTGCCAGCAGCAAAGTCCCGGTGGACTATGGCTACACCTTC. The encoded protein is CASSKVPVDYGYTF.